Below, 8 T cell receptor beta chains from the same sample are listed, as sequenced in a study of blood T cell repertoires in COVID-19. This table comes from immunoSEQ multiplex PCR, and its TCRdb copy is limited to in-frame clones, with some not included. The data contain 100,000 to 150,000 clones, roughly four fifths of them singletons. The sample taken for sequencing was peripheral blood. Receptors originate from a man aged 55 to 70 with acute or convalescent COVID-19.

This clone has just a few counts. Compared with germline, one end of the junction differs, possibly owing to a read error. The chain employs TRBV9 and TRBJ2-5; 16 positions agree with TRBD2. The germline V gene encodes CDR1 SGDLS and CDR2 YYNGEE. CDR3 length: 14 amino acids. The CDR3 bases are TGTGCCAGCAGCTCGGGACTAGCGGGAGGGCAGGAAAACTTC. It encodes CASSSGLAGGQENF.

A single count supports this clone. The chain combines TRBV6-5 with TRBJ2-1; a possible D gene is TRBD2 (5 bases). V dropped 6 bases and J dropped 7 bases, with 19 bases sitting between them. Germline V CDR1 and CDR2: MNHEY, SVGAGI. The CDR3 covers 15 residues. Here the CDR3 DNA reads TGTGCCAGCAGAGATCTAGCCAAGGTAGGGAATGAGCAGTTCTTC. This gives the protein CASRDLAKVGNEQFF.

This chain connects TRBV5-1 to TRBJ2-7; TRBD1 agrees at 8 bases. The V segment lost 5 bases and the J segment 4 bases; nucleotides outside the gene matches: 8. This CDR3 contains 14 residues. Looked up from germline, CDR1 is SGHRS and CDR2 is YFSETQ. The CDR3 nucleotides are TGCGCCAGCAGAGGACAGGGAGCCTCGTACGAGCAGTACTTC. As protein: CASRGQGASYEQYF.

This clone was picked up one time. The chain uses TRBV3-1 (or the pseudogene TRBV3-2) and TRBJ2-7; TRBD2 aligns across 7 bases. This CDR3 has 14 residues. The V gene's germline CDR1 is LGHDT and CDR2 YNNKEL (reference sequence). V shed 0 bases, J shed 9 bases, and the junction held 8 bases outside the gene matches. The CDR3 protein is CASSQEGLAEMQYF. The CDR3 nucleotides read TGTGCCAGCAGCCAAGAAGGCCTAGCGGAGATGCAGTACTTC.

The chain couples TRBV18 to TRBJ2-1; 16 bases agree with TRBD2. There are 18 residues in the CDR3. J gave up 8 bases and V 3 bases, and 10 bases lay outside the gene matches. The V gene's germline CDR1 is KGHSH and CDR2 LQKENI. The CDR3 DNA reads TGTGCCAGCTCACCTAGCGCCGGGACTAGCGGGAGGGGAGATGAGCAGTTCTTC. Encoded protein: CASSPSAGTSGRGDEQFF.

The J gene is TRBJ2-2, the V gene TRBV18, with D uncertain. In germline, CDR1 is KGHSH, CDR2 LQKENI. The CDR3 is 16 residues long. V was cut by 3 bases and J by 0 bases, with 11 bases left in between. In DNA, the CDR3 is TGTGCCAGCTCACCCGTCCAGAAGACGAACACCGGGGAGCTGTTTTTT. Protein sequence: CASSPVQKTNTGELFF. Together with reference TRBV18 and TRBJ2-2, the CDR3 gives the full variable domain: NAGVMQNPRHLVRRRGQEARLRCSPMKGHSHVYWYRQLPEEGLKFMVYLQKENIIDESGMPKERFSAEFPKEGPSILRIQQVVRGDSAAYFCASSPVQKTNTGELFFGEGSRLTVL.

This rearrangement joins TRBV10-3 to TRBJ1-2; TRBD1 might be the D (5 bases). CDR3 size: 13 residues. Germline-derived CDR1 and CDR2 are ENHRY and SYGVKD. The ends were cut back, 4 bases at V and 5 bases at J, with 11 bases in the middle. CDR3 coding DNA: TGTGCCATCAGTGTGGCAGGGATATATGGCTACACCTTC. Translation gives CAISVAGIYGYTF.

The chain employs TRBV19 and TRBJ1-2; D gene unclear. The CDR3 sequence is 17 residues long. Germline CDR1 reads LNHDA; CDR2 reads SQIVND (reference sequence). With 4 bases removed from V and 1 base from J, the gap between germline ends came to 19 bases. The chain's CDR3 is CASSSRPPGEGNYGYTF. In DNA, the CDR3 is TGTGCCAGTAGTAGCCGCCCCCCCGGGGAGGGTAACTATGGCTACACCTTC.